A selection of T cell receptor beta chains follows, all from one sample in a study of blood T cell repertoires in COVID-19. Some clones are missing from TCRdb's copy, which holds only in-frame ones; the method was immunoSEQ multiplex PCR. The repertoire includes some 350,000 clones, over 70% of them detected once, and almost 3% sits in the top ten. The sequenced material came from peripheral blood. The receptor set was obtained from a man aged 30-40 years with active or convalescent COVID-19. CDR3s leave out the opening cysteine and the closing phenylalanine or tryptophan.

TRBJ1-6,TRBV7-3,ASSLSAGSPLH
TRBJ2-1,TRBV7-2,ASSFPRSGRAGDEQF
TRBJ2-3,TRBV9,ASSLGLATNTQY
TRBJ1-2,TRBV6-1,ASSEDREVGYT
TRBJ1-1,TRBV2,ASSEGAWDTEAF
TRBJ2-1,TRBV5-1,ASSLTVRPGTSGIPSSYNEQF
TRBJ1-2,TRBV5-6,ASSNQGYGYT
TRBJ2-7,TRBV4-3,ASSQGVSRASYEQY
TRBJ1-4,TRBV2,ASRRDREGNNEKLF
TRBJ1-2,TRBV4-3,ASSQREWRGGYT
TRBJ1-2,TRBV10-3,AISPGQGFYGYT
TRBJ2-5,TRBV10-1,ASSESENQETQY
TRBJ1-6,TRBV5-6,ASSDGTGYSPLH
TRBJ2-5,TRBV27,ASQALGLQETQY